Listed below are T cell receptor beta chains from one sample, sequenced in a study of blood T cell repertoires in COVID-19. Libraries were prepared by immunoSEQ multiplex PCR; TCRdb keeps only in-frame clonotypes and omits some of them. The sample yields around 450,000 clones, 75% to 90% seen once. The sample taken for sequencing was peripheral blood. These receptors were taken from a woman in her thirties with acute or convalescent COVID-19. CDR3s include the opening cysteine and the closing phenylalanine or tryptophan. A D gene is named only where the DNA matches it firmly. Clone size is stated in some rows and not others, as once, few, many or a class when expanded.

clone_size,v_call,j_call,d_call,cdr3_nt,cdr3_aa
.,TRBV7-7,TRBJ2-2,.,TGTGCCAGCAGCCCAGGGACGAACACCGGGGAGCTGTTTTTT,CASSPGTNTGELFF
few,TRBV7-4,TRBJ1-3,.,TGTGCCAGCAGCTTACCTAGCCCAACTGGAAACACCATATATTTT,CASSLPSPTGNTIYF
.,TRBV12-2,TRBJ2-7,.,TGTGCAAGTCGCTTGTCAAGCAGGGGGCACGAGCAGTACTTC,CASRLSSRGHEQYF
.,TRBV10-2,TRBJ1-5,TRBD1,TGCGCCAGCAGTGAGACCAGACAGGGGAGCAATCAGCCCCAGCATTTT,CASSETRQGSNQPQHF
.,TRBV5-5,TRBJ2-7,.,TGTGCCAGCACCTTATCCCGCGGCAGCTACGAGCAGTACTTC,CASTLSRGSYEQYF
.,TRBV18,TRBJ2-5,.,TGTGCCAGCTCACCAAGGGGGGGGAAGACCCAGTACTTC,CASSPRGGKTQYF
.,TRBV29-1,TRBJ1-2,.,TGCAGCGTTGCCGGCATGGGGCCGGCCGGCGGCTACACCTTC,CSVAGMGPAGGYTF
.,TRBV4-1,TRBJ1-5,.,TGCGCCAGCAGCTTGCGGGAGGGCAATCAGCCCCAGCATTTT,CASSLREGNQPQHF
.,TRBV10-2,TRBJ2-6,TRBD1,TGCGCCAGCAGTCCGACAGGGACTGGGGCCAACGTCCTGACTTTC,CASSPTGTGANVLTF
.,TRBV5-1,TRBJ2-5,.,TGCGCCAGCAGCTTGGACGGTATTCAAGAGACCCAGTACTTC,CASSLDGIQETQYF
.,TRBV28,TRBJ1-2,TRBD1,TGTGCCAGCACGGACAGGGCGGAAGGCTACACCTTC,CASTDRAEGYTF
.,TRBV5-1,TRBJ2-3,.,TGCGCCAGCAGCCCAAGCGTACAGGGAAGGACCACAGATACGCAGTATTTT,CASSPSVQGRTTDTQYF
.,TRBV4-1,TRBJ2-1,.,TGCGCCAGCAGCGATATGAGGACAGACAATGAGCAGTTCTTC,CASSDMRTDNEQFF
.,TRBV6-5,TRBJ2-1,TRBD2,TGTGCCAGCTCATCGACTAGCGGACCTTACAATGAGCAGTTCTTC,CASSSTSGPYNEQFF
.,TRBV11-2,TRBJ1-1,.,TGTGCCAGCAGCATACGGGACATCAACACTGAAGCTTTCTTT,CASSIRDINTEAFF
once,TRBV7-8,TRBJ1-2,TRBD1,TGTGCCAGCAGCTTGGGGAGGGACAGGATTTATGGCTACACCTTC,CASSLGRDRIYGYTF
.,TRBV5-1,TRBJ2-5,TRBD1,TGCGCCAGCTCAACGACAGGGGACGCAAAGACCCAGTACTTC,CASSTTGDAKTQYF
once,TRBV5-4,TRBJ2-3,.,TGTGCCAGCAGCCAAAGGACTGGCCCTACAATAGATACGCAGTATTTT,CASSQRTGPTIDTQYF
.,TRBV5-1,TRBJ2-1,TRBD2,TGCGCCAGCAGCGGCGGGATTAGCGGGTACAATGAGCAGTTCTTC,CASSGGISGYNEQFF
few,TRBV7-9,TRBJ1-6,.,TGTGCCAGCAGCTTTTCATTGGGGGCTAATTCACCCCTCCACTTT,CASSFSLGANSPLHF
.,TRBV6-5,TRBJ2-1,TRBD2,TGTGCCAGCAGTTACTTGCCTAGCGGGGGCCAGTTGCAGTTCTTC,CASSYLPSGGQLQFF
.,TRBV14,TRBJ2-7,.,TGTGCCAGCAGCCAAGATAGAGGATTCGAGCAGTACTTC,CASSQDRGFEQYF
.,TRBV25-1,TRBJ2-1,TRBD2,TGTGCCAGCAGTACTAGCGGGGGTGACTCTGGCTCCTACAATGAGCAGTTCTTC,CASSTSGGDSGSYNEQFF
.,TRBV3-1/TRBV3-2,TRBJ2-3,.,TGTGCCAGCAGGAGAACAGGGTCTGCAGATACGCAGTATTTT,CASRRTGSADTQYF
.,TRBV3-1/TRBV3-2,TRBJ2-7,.,TGTGCCAGCAGCCAAGGGGGGCCAGACGAGCAGTACTTC,CASSQGGPDEQYF
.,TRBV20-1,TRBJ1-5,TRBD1,TGCAGTGCTAGTTCAGGGGGAAACAATCAGCCCCAGCATTTT,CSASSGGNNQPQHF
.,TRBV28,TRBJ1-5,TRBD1,TGTGCCAGCAGTTTATCAGGGGGCGGTCAGCCCCAGCATTTT,CASSLSGGGQPQHF
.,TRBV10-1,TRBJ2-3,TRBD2,TGCGCCAGCAGTGATCTAGTAGCGGGGAGCACAGATACGCAGTATTTT,CASSDLVAGSTDTQYF
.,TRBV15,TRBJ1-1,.,TGTGCCACCAGCAGAGGGAAAGGGGCCACGAACACTGAAGCTTTCTTT,CATSRGKGATNTEAFF
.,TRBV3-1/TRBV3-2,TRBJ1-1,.,TGTGCCAGCAGCCAAGGGCCTGCCGGGGGTGAAGCTTTCTTT,CASSQGPAGGEAFF
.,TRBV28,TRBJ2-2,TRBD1,TGTGCCAGCGGGGTACAGGGGGGACACACCGGGGAGCTGTTTTTT,CASGVQGGHTGELFF
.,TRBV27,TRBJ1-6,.,TGTGCCAGCAAGGGGTTATTGAGCAGGGGACCCAGGGCACCCCTCCACTTT,CASKGLLSRGPRAPLHF